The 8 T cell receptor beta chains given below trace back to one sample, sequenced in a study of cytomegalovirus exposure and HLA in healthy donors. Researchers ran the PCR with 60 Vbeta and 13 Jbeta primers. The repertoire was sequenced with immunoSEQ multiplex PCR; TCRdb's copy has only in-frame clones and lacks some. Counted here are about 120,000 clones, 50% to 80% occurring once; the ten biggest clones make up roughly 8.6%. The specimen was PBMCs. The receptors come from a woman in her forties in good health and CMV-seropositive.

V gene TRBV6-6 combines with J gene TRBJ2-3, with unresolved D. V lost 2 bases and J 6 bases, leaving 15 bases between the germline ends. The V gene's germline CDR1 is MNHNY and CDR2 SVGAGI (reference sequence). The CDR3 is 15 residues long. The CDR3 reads CASSYDFPYNDTQYF. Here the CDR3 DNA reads TGTGCCAGCAGTTACGACTTCCCTTATAACGATACGCAGTATTTT.

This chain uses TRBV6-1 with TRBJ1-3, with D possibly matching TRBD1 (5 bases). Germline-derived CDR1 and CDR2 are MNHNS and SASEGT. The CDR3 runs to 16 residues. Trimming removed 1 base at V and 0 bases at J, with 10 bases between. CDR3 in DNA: TGTGCCAGCAGTGAAGAGGGGTACCACTCTGGAAACACCATATATTTT. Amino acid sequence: CASSEEGYHSGNTIYF.

The CDR3 DNA reads as TGTGCCAGCTCACCACGGCAGGAAGGCTCTGGAAACACCATATATTTT. This translates into CASSPRQEGSGNTIYF. The J gene is TRBJ1-3, the V gene TRBV18; the D is unclear. The ends were cut back, 1 base at V and 0 bases at J, with 10 bases in the middle. Looked up from germline, CDR1 is KGHSH and CDR2 is LQKENI. The CDR3 spans 16 residues.

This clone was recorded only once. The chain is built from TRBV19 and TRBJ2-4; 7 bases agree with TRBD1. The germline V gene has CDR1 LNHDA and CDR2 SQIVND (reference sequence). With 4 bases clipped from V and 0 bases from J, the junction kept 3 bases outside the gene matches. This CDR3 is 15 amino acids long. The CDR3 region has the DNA TGTGCCAGTAGTACCCGGGACAGAGCCAAAAACATTCAGTACTTC. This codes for CASSTRDRAKNIQYF.

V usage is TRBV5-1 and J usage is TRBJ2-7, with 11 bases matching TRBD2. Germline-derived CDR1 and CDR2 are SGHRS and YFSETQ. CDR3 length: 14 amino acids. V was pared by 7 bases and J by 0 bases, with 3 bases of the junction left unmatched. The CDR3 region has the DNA TGCGCCAGCCAAACTAGCGGGGGCTCCTACGAGCAGTACTTC. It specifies CASQTSGGSYEQYF.

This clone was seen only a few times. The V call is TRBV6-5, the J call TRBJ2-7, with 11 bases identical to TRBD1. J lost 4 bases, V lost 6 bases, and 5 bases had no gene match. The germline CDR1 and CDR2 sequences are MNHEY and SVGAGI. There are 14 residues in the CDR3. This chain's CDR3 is CASSRDRGEYEQYF. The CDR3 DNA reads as TGTGCCAGCAGCAGGGACAGGGGGGAATACGAGCAGTACTTC.

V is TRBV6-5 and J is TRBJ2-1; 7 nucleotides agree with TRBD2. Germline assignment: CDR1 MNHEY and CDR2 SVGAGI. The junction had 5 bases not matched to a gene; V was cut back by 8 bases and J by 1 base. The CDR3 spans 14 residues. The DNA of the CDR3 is TGTGCCAGCCGAAAGCGGGATTCCTACAATGAGCAGTTCTTC. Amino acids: CASRKRDSYNEQFF.

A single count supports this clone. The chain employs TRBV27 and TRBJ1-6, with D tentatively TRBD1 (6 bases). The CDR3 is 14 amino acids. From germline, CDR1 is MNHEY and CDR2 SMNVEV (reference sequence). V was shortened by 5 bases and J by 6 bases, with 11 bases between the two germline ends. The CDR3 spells CASSPRGGNSPLHF. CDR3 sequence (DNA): TGTGCCAGCAGTCCCAGGGGTGGTAATTCACCCCTCCACTTT.